This T cell receptor beta chain was identified during a study of T cell responses to AZD1222 COVID-19 vaccine. CDR3 length: 15 residues. V gave up 5 bases and J gave up 1 base, with 14 bases separating them. The germline CDR1 and CDR2 sequences are SEHNR and FQNEAQ (reference sequence). The data were produced by immunoSEQ multiplex PCR, yet TCRdb's version contains in-frame clones alone and is incomplete. The table shows tens of thousands of clones, with almost 90% occurring only once. The TCR originated in an adult in good health. The J gene is TRBJ1-1, the V gene TRBV7-9; weak D call: TRBD1 (6 bases). Sequenced material: peripheral blood, taken on day 0 of AZD1222 vaccination. The CDR3 region has the DNA TGTGCCAGCAGCCCGGAGGGGGGGAGGAACACTGAAGCTTTCTTT. Protein product: CASSPEGGRNTEAFF.